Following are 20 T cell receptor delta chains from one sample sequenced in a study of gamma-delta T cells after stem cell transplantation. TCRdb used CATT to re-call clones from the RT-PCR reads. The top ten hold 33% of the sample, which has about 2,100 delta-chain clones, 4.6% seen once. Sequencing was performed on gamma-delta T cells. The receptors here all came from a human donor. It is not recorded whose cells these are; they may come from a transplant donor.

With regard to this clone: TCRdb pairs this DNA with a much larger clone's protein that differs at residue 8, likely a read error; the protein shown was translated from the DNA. CDR3 sequence: CACDRLGNTIRHTDKLIF. CDR3 sequence (DNA): TGTGCCTGTGACAGACTGGGGAATACTATTAGGCACACCGATAAACTCATCTTT. V gene TRDV2 combines with J gene TRDJ1; 7 bases map to TRDD3. Germline loops: CDR1 GEAIGNYY, CDR2 EKD. CDR3 length: 18 amino acids. V gave up 2 bases and J gave up 0 bases; unmatched junction bases: 14.

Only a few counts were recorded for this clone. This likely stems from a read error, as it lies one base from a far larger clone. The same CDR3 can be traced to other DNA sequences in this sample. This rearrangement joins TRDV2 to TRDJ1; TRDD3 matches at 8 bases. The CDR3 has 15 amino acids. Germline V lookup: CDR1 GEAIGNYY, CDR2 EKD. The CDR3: CACDTVGDRSDKLIF. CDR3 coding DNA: TGTGCCTGCGACACCGTGGGGGATCGGTCCGATAAACTCATCTTT.

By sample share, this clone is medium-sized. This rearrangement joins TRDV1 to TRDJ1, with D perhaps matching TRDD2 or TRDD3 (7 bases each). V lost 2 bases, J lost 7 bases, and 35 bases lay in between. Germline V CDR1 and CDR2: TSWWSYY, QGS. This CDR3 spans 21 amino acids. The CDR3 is CALGEASFLLTYWGPPGKLIF. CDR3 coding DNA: TGTGCTCTTGGGGAAGCCTCCTTCCTGCTGACTTACTGGGGCCCTCCAGGTAAACTCATCTTT.

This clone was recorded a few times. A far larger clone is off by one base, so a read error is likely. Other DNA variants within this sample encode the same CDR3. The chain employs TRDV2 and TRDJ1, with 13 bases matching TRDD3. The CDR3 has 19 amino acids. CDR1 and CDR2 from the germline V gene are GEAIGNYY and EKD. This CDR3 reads CACDAVRTGGYGWADKLIF. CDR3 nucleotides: TGCGCCTGTGACGCGGTCCGTACTGGGGGATACGGTTGGGCCGATAAACTCATCTTT.

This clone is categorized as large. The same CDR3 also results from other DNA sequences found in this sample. In DNA, the CDR3 is TGTGCCTGTGACACCTTAAGTGGGAGTTCCTGGGACACCCGACAGATGTTTTTC. The encoded protein is CACDTLSGSSWDTRQMFF. J is TRDJ3 and V is TRDV2; no clear D gene. CDR1 and CDR2 (germline): GEAIGNYY, EKD. V was cut by 0 bases and J by 1 base, with 12 bases left in between. This CDR3 region has 18 residues.

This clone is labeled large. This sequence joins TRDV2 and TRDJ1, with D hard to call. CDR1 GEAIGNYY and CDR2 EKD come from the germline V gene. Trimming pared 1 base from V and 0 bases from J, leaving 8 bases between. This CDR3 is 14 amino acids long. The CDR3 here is CACDTLLYTDKLIF. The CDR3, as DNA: TGTGCCTGTGACACTTTATTGTACACCGATAAACTCATCTTT.

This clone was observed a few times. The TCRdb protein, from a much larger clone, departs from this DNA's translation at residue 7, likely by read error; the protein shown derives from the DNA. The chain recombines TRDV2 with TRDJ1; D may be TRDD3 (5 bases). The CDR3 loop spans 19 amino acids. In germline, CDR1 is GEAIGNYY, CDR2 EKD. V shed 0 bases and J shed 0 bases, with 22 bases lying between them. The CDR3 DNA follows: TGTGCCTGTGACACCATCCCTCGTTGGGGACTGGTAAACACCGATAAACTCATCTTT. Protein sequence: CACDTIPRWGLVNTDKLIF.

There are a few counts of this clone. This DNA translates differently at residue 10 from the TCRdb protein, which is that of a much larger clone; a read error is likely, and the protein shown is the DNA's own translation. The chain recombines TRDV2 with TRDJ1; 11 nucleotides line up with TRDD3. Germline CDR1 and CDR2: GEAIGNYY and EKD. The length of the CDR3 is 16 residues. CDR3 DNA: TGTGCCTGTGACAAGTTGGGGGATACGTACACCGATAAACTCATCTTC. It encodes CACDKLGDTYTDKLIF.

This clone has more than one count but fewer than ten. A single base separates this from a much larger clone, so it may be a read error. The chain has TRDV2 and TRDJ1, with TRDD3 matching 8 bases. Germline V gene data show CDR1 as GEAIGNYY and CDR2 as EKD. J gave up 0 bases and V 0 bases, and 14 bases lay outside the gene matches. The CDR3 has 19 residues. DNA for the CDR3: TGTGCCTGTGACACCGTCCCCGCTACTGGGGGGAAACACACCGATAAACTCATCTTT. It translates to CACDTVPATGGKHTDKLIF.

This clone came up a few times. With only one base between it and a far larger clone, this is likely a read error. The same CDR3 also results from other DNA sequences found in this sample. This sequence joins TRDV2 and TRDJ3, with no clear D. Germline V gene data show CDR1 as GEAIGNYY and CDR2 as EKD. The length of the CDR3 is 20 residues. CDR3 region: CACDTGGLLGLSRDTRQMFF. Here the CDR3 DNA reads TGTGCCTGTGACACCGGAGGATTACTCGGCCTTAGCAGGGACACTCGACAGATGTTTTTC.

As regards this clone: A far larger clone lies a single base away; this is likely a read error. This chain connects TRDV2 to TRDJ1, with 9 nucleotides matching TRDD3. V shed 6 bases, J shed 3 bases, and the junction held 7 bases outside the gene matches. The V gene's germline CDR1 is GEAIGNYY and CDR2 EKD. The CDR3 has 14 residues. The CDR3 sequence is CACQGLGDSDKLIF. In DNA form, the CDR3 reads TGTGCCTGTCAAGGGCTGGGGGATTCCGATAAACTCATCTTT.

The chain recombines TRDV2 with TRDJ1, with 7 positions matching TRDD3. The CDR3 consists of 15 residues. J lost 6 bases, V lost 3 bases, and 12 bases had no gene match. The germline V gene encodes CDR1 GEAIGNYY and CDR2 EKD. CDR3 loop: CACDPLGQRENKLIF. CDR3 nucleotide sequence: TGTGCCTGTGACCCACTGGGGCAACGAGAGAATAAACTCATCTTT.

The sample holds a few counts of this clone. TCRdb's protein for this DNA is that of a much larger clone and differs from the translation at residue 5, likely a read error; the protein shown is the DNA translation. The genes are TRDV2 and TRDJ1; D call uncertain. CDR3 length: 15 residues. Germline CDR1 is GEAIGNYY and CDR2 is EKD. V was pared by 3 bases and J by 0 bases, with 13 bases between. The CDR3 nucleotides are TGTGCCTGTGACCCCGTTGGAAGGTACACCGATAAACTCATCTTT. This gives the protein CACDPVGRYTDKLIF.

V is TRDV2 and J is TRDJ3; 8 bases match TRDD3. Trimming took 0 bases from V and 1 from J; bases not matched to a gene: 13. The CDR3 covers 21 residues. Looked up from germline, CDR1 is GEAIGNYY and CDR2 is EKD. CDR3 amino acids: CACDTTGLWGSPSWDTRQMFF. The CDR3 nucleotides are TGTGCCTGTGACACCACGGGGCTCTGGGGGAGCCCTTCCTGGGACACCCGACAGATGTTTTTC.

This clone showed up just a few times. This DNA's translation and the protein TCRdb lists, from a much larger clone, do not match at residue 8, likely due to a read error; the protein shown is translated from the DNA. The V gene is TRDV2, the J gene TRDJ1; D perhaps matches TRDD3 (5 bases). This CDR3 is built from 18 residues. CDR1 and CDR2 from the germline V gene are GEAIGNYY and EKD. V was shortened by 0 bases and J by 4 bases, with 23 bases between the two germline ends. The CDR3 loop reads CACDTVSRGPPLGDKLIF. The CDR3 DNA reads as TGTGCCTGTGACACCGTGTCTAGGGGTCCCCCTCTGGGCGATAAACTCATCTTT.

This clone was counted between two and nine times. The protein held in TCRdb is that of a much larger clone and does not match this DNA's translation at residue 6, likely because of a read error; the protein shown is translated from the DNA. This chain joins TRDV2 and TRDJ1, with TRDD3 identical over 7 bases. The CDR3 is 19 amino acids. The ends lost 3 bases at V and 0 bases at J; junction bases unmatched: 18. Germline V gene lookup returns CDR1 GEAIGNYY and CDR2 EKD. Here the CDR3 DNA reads TGTGCCTGTGACCCCATGGGGGGATTTAAGGGGGTGTACACCGATAAACTCATCTTT. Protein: CACDPMGGFKGVYTDKLIF.

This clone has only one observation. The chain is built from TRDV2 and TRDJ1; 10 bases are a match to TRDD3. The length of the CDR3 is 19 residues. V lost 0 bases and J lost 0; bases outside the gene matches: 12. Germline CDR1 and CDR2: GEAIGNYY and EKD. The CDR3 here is CACDTVVLGDSPYTDKLIF. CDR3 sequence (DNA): TGTGCCTGTGACACCGTGGTACTGGGGGATTCGCCGTACACCGATAAACTCATCTTT.

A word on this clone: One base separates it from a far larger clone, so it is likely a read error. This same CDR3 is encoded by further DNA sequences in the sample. The chain's CDR3 is CACDTLSSLPLGAHTDKLIF. CDR3 nucleotide sequence: TGTGCCTGTGACACCCTTTCCTCCCTCCCCCTGGGGGCCCACACCGATAAACTCATCTTT. The chain has TRDV2 and TRDJ1, with 7 positions matching TRDD3. The CDR3 consists of 20 residues. Germline lookup yields CDR1 GEAIGNYY and CDR2 EKD. V dropped 0 bases and J dropped 0; count of bases not matched to a gene: 18.

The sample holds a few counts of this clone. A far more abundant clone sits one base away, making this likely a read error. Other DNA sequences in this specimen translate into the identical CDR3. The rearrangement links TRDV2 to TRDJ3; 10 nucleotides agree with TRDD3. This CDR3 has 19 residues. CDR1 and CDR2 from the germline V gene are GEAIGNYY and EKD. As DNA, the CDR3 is TGTGCCTGTGACACCGTGGGGGATACACTCTCCTGGGATACCCGACAGATGTTTTTC. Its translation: CACDTVGDTLSWDTRQMFF.

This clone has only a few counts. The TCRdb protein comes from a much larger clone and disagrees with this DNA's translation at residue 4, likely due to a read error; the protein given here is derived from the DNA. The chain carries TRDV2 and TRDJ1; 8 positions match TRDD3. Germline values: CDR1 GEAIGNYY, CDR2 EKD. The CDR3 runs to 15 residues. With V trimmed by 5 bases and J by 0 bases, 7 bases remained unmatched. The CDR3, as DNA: TGTGCCTGTGGCCCCTGGGGGACCGACACCGATAAACTCATCTTT. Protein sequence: CACGPWGTDTDKLIF.